What follows describes a single TCR beta chain. Its target is not known. The source of the sample is a study of OX40 agonist ivuxolimab in advanced cancers. Across the study: Administration of intravenous ivuxolimab to patients occurred every 2 weeks at 0.01 to 10 mg/kg. General study points: Average numbers of expanded clones were greater in CD8+ T cells than in CD4+.

Sampled blood was obtained at baseline, cycle 4 day 1, and cycle 7 day 1. There are 14 residues in the CDR3. CDR1 and CDR2 (germline): MNHEY, SMNVEV (reference sequence). Germline trimming cut 6 bases from V and 3 bases from J; bases unmatched to any gene: 8. Using immunoSEQ multiplex PCR, the repertoire was profiled, and TCRdb retains in-frame clones only, with some absent. The sample records around 56,000 clones, around 79% being singletons. This TCR came from an adult with an advanced solid tumor such as melanoma, head and neck, liver or kidney cancer. The sequences come from CD4+ or CD8+ T cells sorted from blood, collected in a trial of the OX40 agonist ivuxolimab. V is TRBV27 and J is TRBJ2-7, with 7 bases aligning to TRBD1. The CDR3 protein is CASRSPGQNYEQYF. The CDR3 DNA reads TGTGCCAGCAGATCACCGGGACAGAACTACGAGCAGTACTTC.